This T cell receptor (beta chain) was found in a study of blood T cell repertoires in COVID-19. Trimming shortened V by 0 bases and J by 4 bases, and 12 bases separated the two germline ends. Germline V gives CDR1 LGHNA, CDR2 YNFKEQ. This CDR3 has 15 amino acids. Generated by immunoSEQ multiplex PCR, the TCRdb table keeps only in-frame clones and is missing some. The repertoire includes roughly 9,900 clones, about three quarters of them detected once, and over 20% sits in the top ten. This rearrangement joins TRBV4-2 to TRBJ2-5; D might be TRBD2 (7 bases). The TCR sequence derives from a man between 60 and 75 years old with active COVID-19. The material sequenced was peripheral blood. CDR3 region: CASSQEGGGRETQYF. The CDR3, as DNA: TGTGCCAGCAGCCAAGAGGGGGGGGGGCGAGAGACCCAGTACTTC.